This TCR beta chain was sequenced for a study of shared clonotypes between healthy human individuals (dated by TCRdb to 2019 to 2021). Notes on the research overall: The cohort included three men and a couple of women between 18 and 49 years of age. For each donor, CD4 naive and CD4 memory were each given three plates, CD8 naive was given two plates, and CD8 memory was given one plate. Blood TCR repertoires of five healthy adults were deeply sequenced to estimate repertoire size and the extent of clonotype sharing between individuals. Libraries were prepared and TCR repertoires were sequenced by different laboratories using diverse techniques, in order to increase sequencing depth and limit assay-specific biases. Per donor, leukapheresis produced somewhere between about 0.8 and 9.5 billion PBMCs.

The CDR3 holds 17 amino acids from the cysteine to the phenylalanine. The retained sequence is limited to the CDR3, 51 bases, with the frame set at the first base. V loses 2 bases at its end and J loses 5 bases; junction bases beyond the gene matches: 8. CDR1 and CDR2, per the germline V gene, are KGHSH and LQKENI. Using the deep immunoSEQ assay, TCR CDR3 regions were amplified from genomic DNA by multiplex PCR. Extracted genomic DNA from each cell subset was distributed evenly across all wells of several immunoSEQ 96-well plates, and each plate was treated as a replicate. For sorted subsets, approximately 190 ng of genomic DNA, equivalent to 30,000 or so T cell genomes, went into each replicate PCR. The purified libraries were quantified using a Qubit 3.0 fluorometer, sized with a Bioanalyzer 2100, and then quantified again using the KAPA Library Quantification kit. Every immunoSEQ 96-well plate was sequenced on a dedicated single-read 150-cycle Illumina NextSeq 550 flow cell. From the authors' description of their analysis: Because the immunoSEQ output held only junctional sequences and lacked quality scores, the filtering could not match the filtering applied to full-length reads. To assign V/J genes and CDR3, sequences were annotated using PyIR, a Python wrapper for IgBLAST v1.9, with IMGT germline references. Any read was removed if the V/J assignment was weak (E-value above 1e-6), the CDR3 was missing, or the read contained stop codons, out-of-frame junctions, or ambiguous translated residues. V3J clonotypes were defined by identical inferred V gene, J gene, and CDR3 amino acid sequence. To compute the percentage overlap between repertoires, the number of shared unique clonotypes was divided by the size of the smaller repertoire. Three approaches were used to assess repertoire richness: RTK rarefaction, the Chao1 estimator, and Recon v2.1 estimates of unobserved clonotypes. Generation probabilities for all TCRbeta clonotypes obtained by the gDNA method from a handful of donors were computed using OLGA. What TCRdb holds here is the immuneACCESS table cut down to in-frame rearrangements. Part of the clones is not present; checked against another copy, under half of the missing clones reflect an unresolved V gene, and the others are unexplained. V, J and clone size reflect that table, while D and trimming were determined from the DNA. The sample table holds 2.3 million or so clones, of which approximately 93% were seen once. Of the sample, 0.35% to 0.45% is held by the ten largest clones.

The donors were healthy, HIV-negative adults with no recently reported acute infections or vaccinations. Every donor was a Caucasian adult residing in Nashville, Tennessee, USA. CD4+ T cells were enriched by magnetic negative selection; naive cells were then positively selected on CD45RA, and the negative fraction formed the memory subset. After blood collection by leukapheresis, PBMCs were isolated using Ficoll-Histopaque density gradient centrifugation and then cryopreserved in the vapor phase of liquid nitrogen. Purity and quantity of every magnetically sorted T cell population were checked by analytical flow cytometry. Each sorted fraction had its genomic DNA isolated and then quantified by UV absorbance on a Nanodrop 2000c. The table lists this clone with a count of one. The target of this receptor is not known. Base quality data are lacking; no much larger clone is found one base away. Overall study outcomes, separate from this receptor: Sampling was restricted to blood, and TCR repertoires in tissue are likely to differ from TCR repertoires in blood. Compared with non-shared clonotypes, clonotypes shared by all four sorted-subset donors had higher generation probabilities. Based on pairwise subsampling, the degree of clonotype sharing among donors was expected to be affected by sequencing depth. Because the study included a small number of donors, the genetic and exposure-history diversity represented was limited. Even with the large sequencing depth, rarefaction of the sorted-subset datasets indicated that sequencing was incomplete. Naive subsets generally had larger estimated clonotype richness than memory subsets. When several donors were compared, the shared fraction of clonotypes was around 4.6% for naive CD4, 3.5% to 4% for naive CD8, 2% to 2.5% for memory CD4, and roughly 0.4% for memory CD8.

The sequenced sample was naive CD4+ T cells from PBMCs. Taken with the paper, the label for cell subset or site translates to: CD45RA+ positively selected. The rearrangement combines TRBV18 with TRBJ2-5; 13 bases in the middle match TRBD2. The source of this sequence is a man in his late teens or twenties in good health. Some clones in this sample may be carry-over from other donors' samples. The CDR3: CASSPTSGRGRAETQYF. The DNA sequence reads TGTGCCAGCTCACCAACTAGCGGGAGGGGTAGAGCTGAGACCCAGTACTTC. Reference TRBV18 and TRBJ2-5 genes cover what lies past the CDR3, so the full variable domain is NAGVMQNPRHLVRRRGQEARLRCSPMKGHSHVYWYRQLPEEGLKFMVYLQKENIIDESGMPKERFSAEFPKEGPSILRIQQVVRGDSAAYFCASSPTSGRGRAETQYFGPGTRLLVL.